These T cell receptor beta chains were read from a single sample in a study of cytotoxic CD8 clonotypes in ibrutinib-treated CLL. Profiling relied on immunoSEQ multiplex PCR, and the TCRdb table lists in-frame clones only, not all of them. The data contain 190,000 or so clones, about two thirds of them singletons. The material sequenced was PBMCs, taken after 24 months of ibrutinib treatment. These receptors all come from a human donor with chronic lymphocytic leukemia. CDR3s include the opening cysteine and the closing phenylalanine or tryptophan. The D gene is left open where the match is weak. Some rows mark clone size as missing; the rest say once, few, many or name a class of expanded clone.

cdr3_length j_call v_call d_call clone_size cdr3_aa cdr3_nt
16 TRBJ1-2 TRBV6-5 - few CASSYEEGPPNYGYTF TGTGCCAGCAGTTACGAGGAGGGGCCTCCTAACTATGGCTACACCTTC
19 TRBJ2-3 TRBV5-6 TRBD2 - CASSLKPATSGKLRDTQYF TGTGCCAGCAGCTTGAAACCAGCGACTAGCGGGAAGCTACGGGATACGCAGTATTTT
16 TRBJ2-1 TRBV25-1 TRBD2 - CASTSGNTVSYNEQFF TGTGCCAGCACTAGCGGGAACACAGTTTCCTACAATGAGCAGTTCTTC
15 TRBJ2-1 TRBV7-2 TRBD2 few CASSTGTSGADEQFF TGTGCCAGCAGCACCGGGACTAGCGGAGCTGATGAGCAGTTCTTC
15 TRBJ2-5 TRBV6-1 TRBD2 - CASSAGGRVFETQYF TGTGCCAGCAGTGCGGGCGGGAGGGTTTTTGAGACCCAGTACTTC
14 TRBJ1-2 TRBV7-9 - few CASSSGAGFDGYTF TGTGCCAGCAGCTCAGGGGCAGGGTTTGATGGCTACACCTTC
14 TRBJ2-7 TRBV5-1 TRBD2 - CASARGGGLYEQYF TGCGCCAGCGCGCGGGGCGGGGGGCTCTACGAGCAGTACTTC
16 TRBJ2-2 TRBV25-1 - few CASSMGQNLNTGELFF TGTGCCAGCTCCATGGGGCAGAATTTGAACACCGGGGAGCTGTTTTTT
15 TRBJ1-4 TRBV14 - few CASSQRDSANEKLFF TGTGCCAGCAGCCAGCGCGACAGCGCCAATGAAAAACTGTTTTTT
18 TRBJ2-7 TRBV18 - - CASSPRLQGGDFTYEQYF TGTGCCAGCTCACCTAGGTTACAAGGGGGTGACTTCACCTACGAGCAGTACTTC
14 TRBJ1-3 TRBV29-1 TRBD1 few CSVAWGTGGNTIYF TGCAGCGTTGCGTGGGGGACAGGAGGAAACACCATATATTTT